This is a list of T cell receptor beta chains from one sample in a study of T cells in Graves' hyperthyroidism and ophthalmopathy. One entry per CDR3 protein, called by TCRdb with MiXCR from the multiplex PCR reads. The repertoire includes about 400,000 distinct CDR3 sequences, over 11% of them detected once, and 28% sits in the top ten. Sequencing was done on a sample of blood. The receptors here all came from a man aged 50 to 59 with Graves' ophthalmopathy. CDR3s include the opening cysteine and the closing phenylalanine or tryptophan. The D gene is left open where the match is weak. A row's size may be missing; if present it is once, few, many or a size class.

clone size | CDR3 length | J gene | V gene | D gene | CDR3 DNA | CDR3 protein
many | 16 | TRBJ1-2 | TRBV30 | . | TGTGCCTGGAGTGCACCCTGGTACCGGTTGGGATATGGCTACACCTTC | CAWSAPWYRLGYGYTF
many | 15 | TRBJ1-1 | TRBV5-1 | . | TGCGCCAGCAGCTTGGGGACGGGAAAAGGCACTGAAGCTTTCTTT | CASSLGTGKGTEAFF
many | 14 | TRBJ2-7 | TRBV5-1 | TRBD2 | TGCGCCAGCAGCTTGACCCAGCGGGGCTACGAGCAGTACTTC | CASSLTQRGYEQYF
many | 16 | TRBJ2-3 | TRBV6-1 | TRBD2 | TGTGCCAGCAGAGAACTAGCGTCAGGGACCACAGATACGCAGTATTTT | CASRELASGTTDTQYF
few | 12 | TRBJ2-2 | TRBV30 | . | TGTGCCTGGAGTGGCGGGGAGGGGGAGCTGTTTTTT | CAWSGGEGELFF
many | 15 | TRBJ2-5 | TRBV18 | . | TGTGCCAGCTCACGAGCGGCGTCCCTGGCGGAGACCCAGTACTTC | CASSRAASLAETQYF
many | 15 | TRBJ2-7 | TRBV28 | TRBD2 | TGTGCCAGCAGCTTAAGCGGGAGGGCTAAATACGAGCAGTACTTC | CASSLSGRAKYEQYF
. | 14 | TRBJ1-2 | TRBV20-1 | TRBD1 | TGCAGTGCTAGTCTTCCAGGGGGCGACTATGGCTACACCTTC | CSASLPGGDYGYTF
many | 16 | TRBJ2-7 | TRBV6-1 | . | TGTGCCAGCAGTGAAGCGCTGGGGGGTGCGTCCTACGAGCAGTACTTC | CASSEALGGASYEQYF
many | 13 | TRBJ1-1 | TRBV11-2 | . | TGTGCCAGCAGCTTCAATAGAGTCACTGAAGCTTTCTTT | CASSFNRVTEAFF
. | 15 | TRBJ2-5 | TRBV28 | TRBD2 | TGTGCCAGCACCTCTAGCGGGAGTTGGCAAGAGACCCAGTACTTC | CASTSSGSWQETQYF
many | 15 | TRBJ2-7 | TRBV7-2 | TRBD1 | TGTGCCAGCAGCGACTTGGCTCGACAGGGCTACGAGCAGTACTTC | CASSDLARQGYEQYF
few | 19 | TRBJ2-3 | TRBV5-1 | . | TGCGCCAGCAGGTTCACCCAACGAGACCACAGGGATTTCACAGATACGCAGTATTTT | CASRFTQRDHRDFTDTQYF
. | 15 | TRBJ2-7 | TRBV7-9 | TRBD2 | TGTGCCAGCAGCCCCGGTAGCGGGGGCCCCTACGAGCAGTACTTC | CASSPGSGGPYEQYF
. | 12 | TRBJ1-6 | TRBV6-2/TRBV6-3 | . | TGTGCCAGCAGTCCACAGGGTTCACCCCTCCACTTT | CASSPQGSPLHF
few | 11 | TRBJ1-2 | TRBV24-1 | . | TGTGCCACCTACTCTCCCGGTGGCTACACCTTC | CATYSPGGYTF
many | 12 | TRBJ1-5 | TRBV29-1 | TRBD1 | TGCAGGGGACAGGTCATTTTAGGGCCCCAGCATTTT | CRGQVILGPQHF
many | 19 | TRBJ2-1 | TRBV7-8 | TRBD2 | TGTGCCAGCGGACCACCGAGGCGACTAGCGGGAGGGAAGGCCAATGAGCAGTTCTTC | CASGPPRRLAGGKANEQFF
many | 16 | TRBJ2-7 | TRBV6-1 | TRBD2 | TGTGCCAGCAGCGCCGTCACTAGCGGGAGAAGCTACGAGCAGTACTTC | CASSAVTSGRSYEQYF
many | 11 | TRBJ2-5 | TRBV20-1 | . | TGCAGTGCTAGCCATCAAGAGACCCAGTACTTC | CSASHQETQYF
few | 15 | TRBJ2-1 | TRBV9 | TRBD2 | TGTGCCAGCAGCGTAGCGGGGAGGGATTACAATGAGCAGTTCTTC | CASSVAGRDYNEQFF
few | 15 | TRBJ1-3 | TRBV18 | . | TGTGCCAGCTCACCCGGACAGCTCTCTGGAAACACCATATATTTT | CASSPGQLSGNTIYF
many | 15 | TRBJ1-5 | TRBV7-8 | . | TGTGCCAGCAGCTTAGGTGCGGGGAACAATCAGCCCCAGCATTTT | CASSLGAGNNQPQHF
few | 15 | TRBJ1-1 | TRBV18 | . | TGTGCCAGCTCACCTTTTCCAGATATGAACACTGAAGCTTTCTTT | CASSPFPDMNTEAFF
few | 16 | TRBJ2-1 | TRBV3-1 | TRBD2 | TGTGCCAGCAGCCGCCCTCCCGGGAGGTCCTACAATGAGCAGTTCTTC | CASSRPPGRSYNEQFF
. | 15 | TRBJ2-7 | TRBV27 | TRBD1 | TGTGCCAGCAGTTTAGGGCCGGGACAGGGTTACGAGCAGTACTTC | CASSLGPGQGYEQYF
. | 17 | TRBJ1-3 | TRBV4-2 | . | TGTGCCAGCAGCCAAATGTTGGGACACGGTGGAGGAAACACCATATATTTT | CASSQMLGHGGGNTIYF
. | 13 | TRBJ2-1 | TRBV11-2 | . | TGTGCCAGCAGCTACCTACAGGGCCATGAGCAGTTCTTC | CASSYLQGHEQFF
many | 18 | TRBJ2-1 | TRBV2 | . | TGTGCCAGCCAAACTAGGCCACCGCTCGAACGCCTGTACAATGAGCAGTTCTTC | CASQTRPPLERLYNEQFF
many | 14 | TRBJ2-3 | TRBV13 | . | TGTGCCAGCAGCCGCGGGACAAGCACAGATACGCAGTATTTT | CASSRGTSTDTQYF
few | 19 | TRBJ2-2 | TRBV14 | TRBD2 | TGTGCCAGCAGCCATAAACCGGGACTAGCGGGTCTAAACACCGGGGAGCTGTTTTTT | CASSHKPGLAGLNTGELFF
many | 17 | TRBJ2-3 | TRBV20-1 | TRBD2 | TGCAGTGCTAGAGATCCACTAACTAGCGGGAGCCCAGATACGCAGTATTTT | CSARDPLTSGSPDTQYF
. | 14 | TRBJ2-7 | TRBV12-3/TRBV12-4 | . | TGTGCCAGCAGTTTTTCCGGACGTAGCTACGAGCAGTACTTC | CASSFSGRSYEQYF
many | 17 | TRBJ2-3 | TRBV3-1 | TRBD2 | TGTGCCAGCAGCCAAGGGTTAGCGGGAGTGGACCCAGATACGCAGTATTTT | CASSQGLAGVDPDTQYF
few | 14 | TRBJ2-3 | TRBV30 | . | TGTGCCTGGAGCCGGGACTCAAGCACAGATACGCAGTATTTT | CAWSRDSSTDTQYF
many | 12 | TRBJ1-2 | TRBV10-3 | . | TGTGCCATCAGCGACCTCGGGAGTGGCTACACCTTC | CAISDLGSGYTF
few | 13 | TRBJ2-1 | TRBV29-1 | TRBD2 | TGCAGCGTGGCTGGACTAGCCTACAATGAGCAGTTCTTC | CSVAGLAYNEQFF
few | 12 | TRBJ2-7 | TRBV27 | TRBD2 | TGTGCCAGCAGTTTAGAAAGCGGGAGACAGTACTTC | CASSLESGRQYF
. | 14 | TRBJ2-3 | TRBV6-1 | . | TGTGCCAGCAGTGAATGGGGAACCACAGATACGCAGTATTTT | CASSEWGTTDTQYF
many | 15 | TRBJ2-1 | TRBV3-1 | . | TGTGCCAGCAGCCAAGATGCGAGCAGGGGAATTGAGCAGTTCTTC | CASSQDASRGIEQFF
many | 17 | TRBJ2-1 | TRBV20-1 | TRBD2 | TGCAGTGTAGGGACTAGCGGGATCGCCATTTCCTACAATGAGCAGTTCTTC | CSVGTSGIAISYNEQFF
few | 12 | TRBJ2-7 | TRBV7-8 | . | TGTGCCAGCAGGGGGCTTATCTACGAGCAGTACTTC | CASRGLIYEQYF
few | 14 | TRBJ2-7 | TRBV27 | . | TGTGCCAGCAGTAGCAGGGAATCGGGCTACGAGCAGTACTTC | CASSSRESGYEQYF
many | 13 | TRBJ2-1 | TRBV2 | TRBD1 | TGTGCCAGCTTTTCGCAGGGGGTCAATGAGCAGTTCTTC | CASFSQGVNEQFF
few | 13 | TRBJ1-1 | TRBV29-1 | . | TGCAGCGTGTTGATTGGGGGAGGGACTGAAGCTTTCTTT | CSVLIGGGTEAFF
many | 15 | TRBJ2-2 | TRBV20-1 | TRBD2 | TGCAGTGCTAAACTAGCGGGGACGAACACCGGGGAGCTGTTTTTT | CSAKLAGTNTGELFF
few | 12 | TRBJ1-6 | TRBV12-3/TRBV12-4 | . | TGTGCCAGCAGCCGACGTGGGTCCACCCTCCACTTT | CASSRRGSTLHF
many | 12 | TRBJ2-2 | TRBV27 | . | TGTGCCAGTAGTACAGGAACCGGGGAGCTGTTTTTT | CASSTGTGELFF
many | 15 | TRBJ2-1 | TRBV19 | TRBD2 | TGTGCCAGCCATAGCGGGAGGAGCTCCTACAATGAGCAGTTCTTC | CASHSGRSSYNEQFF
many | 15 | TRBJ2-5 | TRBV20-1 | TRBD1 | TGCAGTGCGACCCGACAGGGGGCTTGGCAAGAGACCCAGTACTTC | CSATRQGAWQETQYF
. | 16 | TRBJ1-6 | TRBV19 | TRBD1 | TGTGCCAGTACCATGGGGGACAGGGGTCGTCAATCACCCCTCCACTTT | CASTMGDRGRQSPLHF
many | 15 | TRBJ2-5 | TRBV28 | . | TGTGCCAGCAGACCGCAGGGTACGGGCCAAGAGACCCAGTACTTC | CASRPQGTGQETQYF
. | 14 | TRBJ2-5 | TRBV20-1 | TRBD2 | TGCAGTGCCCGCAGCGGGAGCCAGCCCGAGACCCAGTACTTC | CSARSGSQPETQYF
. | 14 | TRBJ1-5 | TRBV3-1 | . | TGTGCCAGCAGCCAAGAGGGAATTCATCAGCCCCAGCATTTT | CASSQEGIHQPQHF
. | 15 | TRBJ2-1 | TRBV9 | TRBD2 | TGTGCCAGCAGCGTATCGGCGGGAGGCCCGAGTGAGCAGTTCTTC | CASSVSAGGPSEQFF
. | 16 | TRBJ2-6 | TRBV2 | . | TGTGCCAGCAGTAGACAGGTTCTTTTCGGGGCCAACGTCCTGACTTTC | CASSRQVLFGANVLTF
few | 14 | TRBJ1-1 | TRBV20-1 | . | TGCAGTGCTAGAGATCCCAGGACTACGACTGAAGCTTTCTTT | CSARDPRTTTEAFF